Listed here are 4 T cell receptor beta chains from one sample, sequenced in a study of beta chain features in type 1 diabetes. These receptors' targets are unknown. The study's findings and limits: TCRB CDR3s from Type 1 diabetes patients were moderately but significantly shorter in all four CD4+ subsets.

All of the isolated RNA was reverse transcribed, so expressed TCRB transcripts were sequenced. TCRdb's copy holds only in-frame clones and misses some; the assay was immunoSEQ multiplex PCR. The sample has 95,000 to 150,000 clones; approximately 15% are singletons. Sequencing used central memory CD4+ T cells from blood. Receptors were obtained from a man aged 18 to 29 with type 1 diabetes.

This clone was seen a single time. This chain links TRBV15 with TRBJ2-4; D may match TRBD1 or TRBD2 (5 bases each). The V gene's germline CDR1 is LNHNV and CDR2 YYDKDF (reference sequence). V lost 6 bases to trimming and J lost 9 bases, with 15 bases between them. This CDR3 spans 13 amino acids. The CDR3 loop reads CATRDDGGSIQYF. The CDR3 DNA sequence: TGTGCCACCAGGGATGATGGGGGTAGCATTCAGTACTTC.

This chain connects TRBV28 to TRBJ2-4, with D possibly being TRBD2 (6 bases). CDR3 size: 15 residues. V was trimmed by 5 bases and J by 3 bases, leaving 14 bases between them. Germline CDR1 reads MDHEN; CDR2 reads SYDVKM. CDR3 nucleotides: TGTGCCAGCAGTGAGCCCGGGCGGGGCAAAAACATTCAGTACTTC. It translates to CASSEPGRGKNIQYF.

This clone has just a few counts. V and J are TRBV4-3 and TRBJ2-6; TRBD1 matches at 7 bases. The CDR3 runs to 17 residues. Per germline, CDR1 LGHNA and CDR2 YSLEER. The V and J ends lost 1 base and 6 bases, in that order; junction bases with no gene match: 9. The CDR3 is CASSQALRQGSANVLTF. The CDR3 nucleotides are TGCGCCAGCAGCCAAGCCCTCCGACAGGGATCGGCCAACGTCCTGACTTTC.

The chain uses TRBV4-3 and TRBJ2-7; 11 bases fit TRBD2. Per germline, CDR1 LGHNA and CDR2 YSLEER. The junction had 8 bases not matched to a gene; V was cut back by 6 bases and J by 4 bases. The CDR3 sequence is 15 residues long. CDR3 nucleotide sequence: TGCGCCAGCAGTAGGGGACTAGCGGAATTATACGAGCAGTACTTC. Residues: CASSRGLAELYEQYF.